These 17 T cell receptor beta chains were all obtained from the same sample, sequenced in a study of blood T cells in healthy people across ages. Primers used in a second PCR of about 7 to 11 cycles were a sample-barcoded 5' primer and a J-beta primer mix. Via MiXCR, TCRdb re-called the 5' RACE reads, giving one row per CDR3 protein. The sample carries about 640,000 distinct CDR3 sequences, roughly 53% recorded once. Sequencing input: blood. These receptor sequences come from a man in his 60s in good health.

The sample holds one count of this clonotype. The V gene is TRBV7-9, the J gene TRBJ1-1; 7 positions agree with TRBD1. V gave up 4 bases and J gave up 4 bases; unmatched junction bases: 12. Germline V gene data show CDR1 as SEHNR and CDR2 as FQNEAQ (reference sequence). The CDR3 runs to 16 residues. CDR3: CASSSGGGGICTEAFF. CDR3 sequence (DNA): TGTGCCAGCAGCTCAGGGGGGGGAGGGATATGCACTGAAGCTTTCTTT.

This clonotype was counted only a few times. CDR3 in amino acids: CSADERDAGGYTF. CDR3 nucleotide sequence: TGCAGTGCTGACGAACGGGATGCGGGTGGCTACACCTTC. The J gene is TRBJ1-2, the V gene TRBV20-1, with D hard to call. CDR3 length: 13 residues. The germline CDR1 and CDR2 sequences are DFQATT and SNEGSKA (reference sequence). V lost 5 bases and J lost 7, with 17 bases in between.

V usage is TRBV6-6 and J usage is TRBJ1-1; D is undetermined. The CDR3 has 14 amino acids. Trimming stripped 6 bases from V and 1 base from J, with 12 bases between. Germline-derived CDR1 and CDR2 are MNHNY and SVGAGI (reference sequence). The CDR3 loop reads CASRFGETNTEAFF. The DNA for the CDR3 is TGTGCCAGCAGGTTCGGGGAGACGAACACTGAAGCTTTCTTT.

This clonotype appeared a single time. The chain joins TRBV7-9 to TRBJ2-1; a possible D gene is TRBD2 (6 bases). The germline V and J ends were trimmed by 3 bases and 9 bases, with 18 bases remaining between them. The CDR3 has 15 amino acids. Germline loops: CDR1 SEHNR, CDR2 FQNEAQ (reference sequence). The CDR3 is CASSLGGVSLGEQFF. CDR3 bases: TGTGCCAGCAGCTTGGGGGGTGTATCCCTGGGTGAGCAGTTCTTC.

The CDR3 bases are TGCGCCAGCAGCCAAGGCCCGAGGGACAGGGGCCACGAGCAGTACTTC. Translation: CASSQGPRDRGHEQYF. The chain uses TRBV4-1 and TRBJ2-5, with 10 bases lining up with TRBD1. The end of the DNA is better explained by TRBJ2-7, so the J call may be wrong. The CDR3 is made up of 16 amino acids. CDR1 and CDR2 (germline): MGHRA, YSYEKL.

This clonotype was counted a single time. The chain uses TRBV25-1 and TRBJ1-2; 7 bases agree with TRBD1. The length of the CDR3 is 13 residues. V lost 5 bases and J lost 1; bases outside the gene matches: 1. CDR1 is MGHDK, CDR2 SYGVNS, per germline. DNA for the CDR3: TGTGCCAGCAGTAGGGGGCATAACTATGGCTACACCTTC. It translates to CASSRGHNYGYTF.

Only one count was recorded for this clonotype. This chain links TRBV12-3 or TRBV12-4 with TRBJ2-2, with 9 bases fitting TRBD1. The CDR3 is made up of 17 amino acids. V lost 3 bases and J lost 4; bases outside the gene matches: 9. The CDR3 nucleotides are TGTGCCAGCAGTTTTACTCCGGGACAGGGCGGCACCGGGGAGCTGTTTTTT. Translated: CASSFTPGQGGTGELFF.

Comments on this clonotype: The conserved phenylalanine or tryptophan normally closing the CDR3 is absent here, so this likely arose from a read error. The rearrangement links TRBV4-2 to TRBJ2-7, with D perhaps given as TRBD1 or TRBD2 (6 bases each). V lost 1 base and J 4 bases, leaving 17 bases between the germline ends. The CDR3 length is 16 residues. CDR1 is LGHNA, CDR2 YNFKEQ, per germline. The CDR3 loop reads CASSQGVGGAFYEQYY. The CDR3, as DNA: TGTGCCAGCAGCCAAGGGGTGGGGGGCGCATTTTACGAGCAGTACTAC.

The V and J genes are TRBV6-1 and TRBJ2-5, with D tentatively TRBD2 (6 bases). CDR3 length: 13 amino acids. V was cut by 8 bases and J by 5 bases, with 15 bases left in between. In germline, CDR1 is MNHNS, CDR2 SASEGT. CDR3 sequence (DNA): TGTGCCAGCCTCGCAGGAGGGGTGGAGACCCAGTACTTC. Translation: CASLAGGVETQYF.

The chain carries TRBV6-1 and TRBJ1-5; weak D call: TRBD1 (6 bases). Germline V gene lookup returns CDR1 MNHNS and CDR2 SASEGT. The CDR3 length is 12 residues. V was pared by 2 bases and J by 15 bases, with 14 bases between. In DNA, the CDR3 is TGTGCCAGCAGTGAAAGACGGGGGACAAGGCATTTT. The encoded protein is CASSERRGTRHF.

V gene TRBV29-1 combines with J gene TRBJ2-4; 10 nucleotides align to TRBD1. Unmatched junction bases numbered 3, after V lost 6 bases and J lost 1 base. CDR1 is SQVTM and CDR2 is ANQGSEA in the germline V gene. The CDR3 spans 14 residues. In DNA, the CDR3 is TGCAGCGTCGGACAGGGGGAGGCCAAAAACATTCAGTACTTC. Protein: CSVGQGEAKNIQYF. Full variable domain (remainder filled in from reference TRBV29-1 and TRBJ2-4): SAVISQKPSRDICQRGTSLTIQCQVDSQVTMMFWYRQQPGQSLTLIATANQGSEATYESGFVIDKFPISRPNLTFSTLTVSNMSPEDSSIYLCSVGQGEAKNIQYFGAGTRLSVL.

The V call is TRBV10-1, the J call TRBJ2-4; TRBD2 agrees at 8 bases. The J call is in doubt because the DNA end fits TRBJ2-7 better. The CDR3 contains 13 residues. CDR1 WNHNN and CDR2 SYGVQD come from the germline V gene (reference sequence). The CDR3, as DNA: TGCGCCAGCAGTGGGGGACTAGCCTACGAGCAGTACTTC. Translating it yields CASSGGLAYEQYF.

By sample share, this clonotype is medium-sized. The chain joins TRBV3-1 to TRBJ2-7; D perhaps matches TRBD2 (6 bases). The CDR3 runs to 16 residues. V shed 4 bases and J shed 1 base, with 17 bases lying between them. Germline lookup yields CDR1 LGHDT and CDR2 YNNKEL (reference sequence). The CDR3 is CASSPPAARGSYEQYF. CDR3 bases: TGTGCCAGCAGCCCCCCGGCGGCGCGGGGATCCTACGAGCAGTACTTC.

The V and J genes are TRBV20-1 and TRBJ2-5; D is perhaps TRBD1 or TRBD2 (5 bases each). The ends were cut back, 4 bases at V and 11 bases at J, with 20 bases in the middle. The CDR3 runs 13 residues. CDR1 and CDR2 (germline): DFQATT, SNEGSKA (reference sequence). The DNA of the CDR3 is TGCAGTGCTACCCCGGGACCCCTACGAGAGCAGTACTTC. It translates to CSATPGPLREQYF.

This clonotype was observed a single time. The CDR3 region has the DNA TGTGCCAGCAACCTAGCTGATACGCAGTATTTT. This gives the protein CASNLADTQYF. The J gene is TRBJ2-3, the V gene TRBV3-1; TRBD2 might be the D (5 bases). Germline assignment: CDR1 LGHDT and CDR2 YNNKEL (reference sequence). V lost 7 bases to trimming and J lost 6 bases, with 8 bases between them. The CDR3 is 11 amino acids.

The V call is TRBV10-2, the J call TRBJ2-7; D gene ambiguous. V was pared by 7 bases and J by 2 bases, with 12 bases between. Per germline, CDR1 WSHSY and CDR2 SAAADI. This CDR3 is built from 13 residues. The CDR3 DNA reads as TGCGCCAGCAAGGGCAGTCTGGCCTACGAGCAGTACTTC. Residues: CASKGSLAYEQYF.

This clonotype was picked up many times. This chain's CDR3 is CASSLALRASGQDNEQFF. The CDR3 DNA reads as TGCGCCAGCAGCTTGGCCCTAAGAGCATCGGGACAAGACAATGAGCAGTTCTTC. The J gene is TRBJ2-1, the V gene TRBV5-1, with D maybe TRBD1 (6 bases). With 0 bases removed from V and 5 bases from J, the gap between germline ends came to 21 bases. This CDR3 is 18 amino acids long. Germline V lookup: CDR1 SGHRS, CDR2 YFSETQ.